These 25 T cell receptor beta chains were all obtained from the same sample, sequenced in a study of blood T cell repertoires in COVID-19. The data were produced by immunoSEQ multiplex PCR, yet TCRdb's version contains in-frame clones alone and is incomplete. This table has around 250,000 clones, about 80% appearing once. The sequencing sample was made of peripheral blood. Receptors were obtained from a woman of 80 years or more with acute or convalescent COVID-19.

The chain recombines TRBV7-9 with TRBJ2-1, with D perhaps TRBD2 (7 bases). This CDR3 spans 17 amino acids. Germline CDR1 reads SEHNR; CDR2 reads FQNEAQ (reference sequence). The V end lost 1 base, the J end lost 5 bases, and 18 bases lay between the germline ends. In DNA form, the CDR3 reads TGTGCCAGCAGCTTAGTGTGGGGGCGGGAGACCAACAATGAGCAGTTCTTC. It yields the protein CASSLVWGRETNNEQFF. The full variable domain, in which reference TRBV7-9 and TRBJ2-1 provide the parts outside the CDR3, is DTGVSQNPRHKITKRGQNVTFRCDPISEHNRLYWYRQTLGQGPEFLTYFQNEAQLEKSRLLSDRFSAERPKGSFSTLEIQRTEQGDSAMYLCASSLVWGRETNNEQFFGPGTRLTVL.

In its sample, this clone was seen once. The CDR3 loop is CASSLETGFDEQFF. The CDR3 DNA follows: TGCGCCAGCAGCTTGGAAACAGGGTTCGATGAGCAGTTCTTC. This rearrangement joins TRBV5-1 to TRBJ2-1; the D gene is possibly TRBD1 (6 bases). This CDR3 spans 14 amino acids. The germline V and J ends were trimmed by 0 bases and 8 bases, with 12 bases remaining between them. Germline assignment: CDR1 SGHRS and CDR2 YFSETQ. The full variable domain, its missing parts supplied by reference TRBV5-1 and TRBJ2-1, is KAGVTQTPRYLIKTRGQQVTLSCSPISGHRSVSWYQQTPGQGLQFLFEYFSETQRNKGNFPGRFSGRQFSNSRSEMNVSTLELGDSALYLCASSLETGFDEQFFGPGTRLTVL.

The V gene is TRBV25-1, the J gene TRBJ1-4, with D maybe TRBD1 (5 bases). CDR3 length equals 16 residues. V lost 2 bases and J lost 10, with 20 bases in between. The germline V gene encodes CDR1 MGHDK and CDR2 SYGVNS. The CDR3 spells CASSEPLYRQRGKLFF. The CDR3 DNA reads TGTGCCAGCAGTGAACCCTTATATCGACAGAGAGGAAAACTGTTTTTT.

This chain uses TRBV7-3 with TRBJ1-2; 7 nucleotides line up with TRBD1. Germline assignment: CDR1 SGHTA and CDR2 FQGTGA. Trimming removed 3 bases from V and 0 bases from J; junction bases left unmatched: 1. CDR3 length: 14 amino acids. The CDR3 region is CASSLGTANYGYTF. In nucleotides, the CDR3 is TGTGCCAGCAGCTTGGGGACAGCTAACTATGGCTACACCTTC.

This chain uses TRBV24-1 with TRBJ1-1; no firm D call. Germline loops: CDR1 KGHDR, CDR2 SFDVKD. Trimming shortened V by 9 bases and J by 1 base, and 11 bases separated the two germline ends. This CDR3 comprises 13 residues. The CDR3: CATLQAANTEAFF. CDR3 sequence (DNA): TGTGCCACCCTCCAGGCAGCGAACACTGAAGCTTTCTTT.

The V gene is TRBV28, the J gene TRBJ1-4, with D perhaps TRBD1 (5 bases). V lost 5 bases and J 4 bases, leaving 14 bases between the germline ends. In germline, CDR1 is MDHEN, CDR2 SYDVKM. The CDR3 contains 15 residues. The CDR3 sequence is CASSPMGGGNEKLFF. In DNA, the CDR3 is TGTGCCAGCAGTCCTATGGGGGGAGGTAATGAAAAACTGTTTTTT.

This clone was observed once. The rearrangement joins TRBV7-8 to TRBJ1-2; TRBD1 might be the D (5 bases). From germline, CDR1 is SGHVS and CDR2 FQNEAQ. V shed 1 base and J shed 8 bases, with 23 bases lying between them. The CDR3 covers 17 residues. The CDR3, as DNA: TGTGCCAGCAGCTTAGTTTCCGGTCCGAGGCAGGGCAGCGGCTACACCTTC. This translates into CASSLVSGPRQGSGYTF.

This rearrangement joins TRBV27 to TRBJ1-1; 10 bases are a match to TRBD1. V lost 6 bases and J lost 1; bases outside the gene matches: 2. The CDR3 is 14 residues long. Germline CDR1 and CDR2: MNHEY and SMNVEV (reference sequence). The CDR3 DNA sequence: TGTGCCAGCAGCGACAGGGGGCGGAACACTGAAGCTTTCTTT. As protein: CASSDRGRNTEAFF.

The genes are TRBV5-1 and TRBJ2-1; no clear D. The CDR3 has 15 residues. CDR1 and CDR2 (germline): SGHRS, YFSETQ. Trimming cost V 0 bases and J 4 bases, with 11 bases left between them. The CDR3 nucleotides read TGCGCCAGCAGCTTGGGAGAGAGACAATACAATGAGCAGTTCTTC. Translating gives CASSLGERQYNEQFF.

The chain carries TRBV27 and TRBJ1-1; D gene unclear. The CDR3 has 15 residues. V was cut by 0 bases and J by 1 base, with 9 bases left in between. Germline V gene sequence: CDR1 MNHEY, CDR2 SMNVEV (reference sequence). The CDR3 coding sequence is TGTGCCAGCAGTTTATCGAAGGCAGGGAACACTGAAGCTTTCTTT. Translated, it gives CASSLSKAGNTEAFF.

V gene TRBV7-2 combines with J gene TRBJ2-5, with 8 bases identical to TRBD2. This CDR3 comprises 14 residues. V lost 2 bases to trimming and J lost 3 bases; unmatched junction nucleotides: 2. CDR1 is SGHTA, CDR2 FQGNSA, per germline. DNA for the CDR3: TGTGCCAGCAGCTTATCGGGGGGGAAAGAGACCCAGTACTTC. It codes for CASSLSGGKETQYF.

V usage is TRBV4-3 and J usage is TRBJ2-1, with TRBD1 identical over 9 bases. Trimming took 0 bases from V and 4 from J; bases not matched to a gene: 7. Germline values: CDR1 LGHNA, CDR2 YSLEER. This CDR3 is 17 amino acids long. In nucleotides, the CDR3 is TGCGCCAGCAGCCAAGAACAGGGGGCCGGCGGATACAATGAGCAGTTCTTC. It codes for CASSQEQGAGGYNEQFF.

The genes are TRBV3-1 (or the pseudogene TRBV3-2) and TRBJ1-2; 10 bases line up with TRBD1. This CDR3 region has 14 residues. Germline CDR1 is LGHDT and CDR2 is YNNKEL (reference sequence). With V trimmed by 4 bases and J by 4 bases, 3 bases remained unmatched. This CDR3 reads CASSLGTGAYGYTF. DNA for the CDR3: TGTGCCAGCAGCCTTGGGACAGGGGCCTATGGCTACACCTTC.

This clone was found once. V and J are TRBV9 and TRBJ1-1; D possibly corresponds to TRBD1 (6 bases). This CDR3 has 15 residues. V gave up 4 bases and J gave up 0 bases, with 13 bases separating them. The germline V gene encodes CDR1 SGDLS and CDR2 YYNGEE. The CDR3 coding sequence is TGTGCCAGCAGCCCCCGAGGGGGTATGAACACTGAAGCTTTCTTT. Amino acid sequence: CASSPRGGMNTEAFF.

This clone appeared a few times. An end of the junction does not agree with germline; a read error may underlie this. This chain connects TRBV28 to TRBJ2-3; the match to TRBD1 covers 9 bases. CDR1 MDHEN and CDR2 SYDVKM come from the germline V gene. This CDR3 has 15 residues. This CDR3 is CASSLLTGGRDTQYF. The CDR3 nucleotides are TGTGCCAGCAGCTTATTGACAGGGGGTAGAGATACGCAGTATTTT.

The CDR3 protein is CASSPSGSSYNEQFF. DNA for the CDR3: TGTGCCAGCAGCCCTAGCGGTAGCTCCTACAATGAGCAGTTCTTC. The rearrangement links TRBV7-6 to TRBJ2-1, with TRBD2 matching 7 bases. V shed 5 bases and J 0 bases; nucleotides not matched to a gene: 4. Germline loops: CDR1 SGHVS, CDR2 FNYEAQ. This CDR3 spans 15 amino acids. The full variable domain, its missing parts supplied by reference TRBV7-6 and TRBJ2-1, is GAGVSQSPRYKVTKRGQDVALRCDPISGHVSLYWYRQALGQGPEFLTYFNYEAQQDKSGLPNDRFSAERPEGSISTLTIQRTEQRDSAMYRCASSPSGSSYNEQFFGPGTRLTVL.

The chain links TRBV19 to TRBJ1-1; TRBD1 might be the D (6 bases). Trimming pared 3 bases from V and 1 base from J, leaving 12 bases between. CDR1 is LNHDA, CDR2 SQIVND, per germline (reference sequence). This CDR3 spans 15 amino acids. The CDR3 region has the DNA TGTGCCAGTAGTATCTTCCCGACAGGGAACACTGAAGCTTTCTTT. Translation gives CASSIFPTGNTEAFF.

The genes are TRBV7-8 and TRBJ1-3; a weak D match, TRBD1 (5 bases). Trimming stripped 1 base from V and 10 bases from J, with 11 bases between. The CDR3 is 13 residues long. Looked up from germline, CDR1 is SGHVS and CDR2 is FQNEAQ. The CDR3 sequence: CASSLDGKGTIYF. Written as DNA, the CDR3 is TGTGCCAGCAGCTTAGACGGAAAGGGGACCATATATTTT.

In DNA form, the CDR3 reads TGTGCCAGCAGCCGCGGGACTGACGGAAATTACGAGCAGTACTTC. This codes for CASSRGTDGNYEQYF. This chain joins TRBV27 and TRBJ2-7, with a tentative D call TRBD2 (6 bases). Germline V CDR1 and CDR2: MNHEY, SMNVEV (reference sequence). The CDR3 is 15 amino acids. Trimming removed 6 bases from V and 4 bases from J, with 19 bases in between.

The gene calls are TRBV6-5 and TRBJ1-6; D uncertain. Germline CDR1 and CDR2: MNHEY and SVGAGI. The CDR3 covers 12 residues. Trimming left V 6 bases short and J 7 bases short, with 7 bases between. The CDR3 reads CASSRSNSPLHF. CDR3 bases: TGTGCCAGCAGCAGGTCAAATTCACCCCTCCACTTT.

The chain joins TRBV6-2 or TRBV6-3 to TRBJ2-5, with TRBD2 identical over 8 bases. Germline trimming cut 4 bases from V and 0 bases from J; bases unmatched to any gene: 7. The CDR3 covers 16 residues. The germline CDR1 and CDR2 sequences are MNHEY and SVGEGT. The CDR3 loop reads CASSSPSGSNQETQYF. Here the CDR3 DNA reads TGTGCCAGCAGTTCCCCTAGCGGGTCTAACCAAGAGACCCAGTACTTC.

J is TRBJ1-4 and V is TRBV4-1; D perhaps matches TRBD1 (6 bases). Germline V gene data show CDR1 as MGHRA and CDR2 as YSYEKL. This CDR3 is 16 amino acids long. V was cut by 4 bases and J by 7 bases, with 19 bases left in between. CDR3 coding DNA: TGCGCCAGCAGCCCCGCCGGGACACCTGCGATTGAAAAACTGTTTTTT. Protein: CASSPAGTPAIEKLFF.

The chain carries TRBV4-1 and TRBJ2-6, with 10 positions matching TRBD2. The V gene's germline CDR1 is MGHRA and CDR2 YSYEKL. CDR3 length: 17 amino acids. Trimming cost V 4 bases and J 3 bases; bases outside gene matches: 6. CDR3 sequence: CASSPLAGARGANVLTF. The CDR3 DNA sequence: TGCGCCAGCAGCCCCCTAGCGGGAGCTCGTGGGGCCAACGTCCTGACTTTC.

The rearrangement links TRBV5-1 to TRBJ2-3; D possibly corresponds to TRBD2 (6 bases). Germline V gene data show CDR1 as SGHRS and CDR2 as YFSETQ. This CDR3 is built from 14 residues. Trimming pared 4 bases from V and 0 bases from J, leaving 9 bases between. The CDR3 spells CASSPGDSTDTQYF. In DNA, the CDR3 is TGCGCCAGCAGCCCGGGGGACAGCACAGATACGCAGTATTTT.

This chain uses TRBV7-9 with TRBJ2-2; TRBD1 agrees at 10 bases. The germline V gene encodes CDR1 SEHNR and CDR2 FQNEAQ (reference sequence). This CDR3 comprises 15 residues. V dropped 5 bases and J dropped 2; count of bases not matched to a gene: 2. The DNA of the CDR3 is TGTGCCAGCAGCGGGACAGGGGAAAACACCGGGGAGCTGTTTTTT. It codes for CASSGTGENTGELFF.